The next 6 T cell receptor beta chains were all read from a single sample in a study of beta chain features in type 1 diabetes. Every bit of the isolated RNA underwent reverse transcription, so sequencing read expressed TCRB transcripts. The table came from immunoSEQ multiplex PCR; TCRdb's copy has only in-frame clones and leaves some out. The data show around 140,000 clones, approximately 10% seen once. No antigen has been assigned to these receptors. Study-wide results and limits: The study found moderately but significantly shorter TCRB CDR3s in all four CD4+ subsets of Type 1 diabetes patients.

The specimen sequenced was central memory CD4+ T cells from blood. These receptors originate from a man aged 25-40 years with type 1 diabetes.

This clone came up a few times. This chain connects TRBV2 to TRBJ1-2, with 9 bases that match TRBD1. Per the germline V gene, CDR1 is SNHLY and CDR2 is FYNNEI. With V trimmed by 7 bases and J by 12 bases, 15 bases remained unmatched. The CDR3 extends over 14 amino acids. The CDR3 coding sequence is TGTGCCAGCATGAGGGACAGGGACGAAAGGGGGAACACCTTC. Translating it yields CASMRDRDERGNTF.

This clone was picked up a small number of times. The CDR3 here is CASARSGEETQYF. CDR3 sequence (DNA): TGTGCCAGCGCCCGTTCGGGTGAAGAGACCCAGTACTTC. This chain joins TRBV7-8 and TRBJ2-5; D gene ambiguous. Germline values: CDR1 SGHVS, CDR2 FQNEAQ. V lost 8 bases to trimming and J lost 3 bases, with 13 bases between them. This CDR3 has 13 residues.

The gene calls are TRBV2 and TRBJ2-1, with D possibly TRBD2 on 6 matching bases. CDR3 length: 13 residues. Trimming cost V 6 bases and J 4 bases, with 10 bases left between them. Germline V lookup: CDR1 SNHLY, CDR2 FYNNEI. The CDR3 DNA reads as TGTGCCAGCAGCTGGAGGGGATACAATGAGCAGTTCTTC. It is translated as CASSWRGYNEQFF.

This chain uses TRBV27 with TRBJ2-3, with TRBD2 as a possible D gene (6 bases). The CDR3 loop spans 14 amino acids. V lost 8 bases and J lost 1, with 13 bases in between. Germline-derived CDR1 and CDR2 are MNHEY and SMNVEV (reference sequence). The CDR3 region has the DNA TGTGCCAGCTCAGGCGGGGAACGCACAGATACGCAGTATTTT. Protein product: CASSGGERTDTQYF.

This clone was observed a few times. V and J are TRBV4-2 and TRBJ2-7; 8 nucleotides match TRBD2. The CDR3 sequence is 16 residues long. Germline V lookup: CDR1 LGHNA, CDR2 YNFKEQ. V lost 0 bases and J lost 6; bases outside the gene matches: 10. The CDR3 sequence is CASSQDGASGYREQYF. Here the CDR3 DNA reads TGTGCCAGCAGCCAAGACGGGGCTAGCGGGTACCGCGAGCAGTACTTC.

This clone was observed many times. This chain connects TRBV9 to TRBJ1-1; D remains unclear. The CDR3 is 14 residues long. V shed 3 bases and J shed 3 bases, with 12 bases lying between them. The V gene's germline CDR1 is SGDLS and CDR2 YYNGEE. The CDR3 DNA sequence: TGTGCCAGCAGCGAGTTAGGGAGGGACACTGAAGCTTTCTTT. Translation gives CASSELGRDTEAFF.